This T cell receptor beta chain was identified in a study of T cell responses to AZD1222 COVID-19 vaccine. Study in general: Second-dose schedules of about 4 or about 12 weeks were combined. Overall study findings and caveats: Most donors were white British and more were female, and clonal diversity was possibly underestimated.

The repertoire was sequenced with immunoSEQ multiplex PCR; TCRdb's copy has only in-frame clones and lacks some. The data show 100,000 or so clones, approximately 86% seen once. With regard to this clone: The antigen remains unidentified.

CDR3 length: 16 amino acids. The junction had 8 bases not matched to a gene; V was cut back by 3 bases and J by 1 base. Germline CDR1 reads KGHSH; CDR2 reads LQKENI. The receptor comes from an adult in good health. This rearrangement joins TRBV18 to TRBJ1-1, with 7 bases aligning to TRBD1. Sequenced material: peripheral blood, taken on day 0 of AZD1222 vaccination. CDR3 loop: CASSPPTGFGNTEAFF. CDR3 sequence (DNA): TGTGCCAGCTCACCCCCGACAGGGTTCGGGAACACTGAAGCTTTCTTT.